This T cell receptor (beta chain) was identified during a study of T-cell reconstitution after alpha-beta-depleted transplantation in children. Study-level points and caveats: As was reported, about two months after transplant, alpha-beta T cells came from several hundred expanded graft clones. Some patients' high day-60 TCRbeta diversity was traced to surviving recipient T cells and thymic progenitors.

TCRbeta library preparation incorporated unique molecular identifiers. TCRdb independently ran MiXCR on the PCR reads; one entry per CDR3 protein. Among over 400,000 distinct CDR3 sequences listed, approximately 41% were seen once. This CDR3 region has 15 residues. Germline V gene lookup returns CDR1 DFQATT and CDR2 SNEGSKA (reference sequence). With 2 bases removed from V and 2 bases from J, the gap between germline ends came to 15 bases. As regards this clonotype: Its cognate antigen is unknown.

The sequence was collected from a girl aged 2 to 9 with aplastic anemia, due to receive a stem cell transplant. The input for sequencing was PBMCs, taken before TCRalphabeta/CD19-depleted stem cell transplant. The rearrangement uses TRBV20-1 and TRBJ1-1; D is possibly TRBD1 (5 bases). CDR3 amino acids: CSARKFDSFNTEAFF. The CDR3 region has the DNA TGCAGTGCTAGAAAGTTTGACAGTTTTAACACTGAAGCTTTCTTT.